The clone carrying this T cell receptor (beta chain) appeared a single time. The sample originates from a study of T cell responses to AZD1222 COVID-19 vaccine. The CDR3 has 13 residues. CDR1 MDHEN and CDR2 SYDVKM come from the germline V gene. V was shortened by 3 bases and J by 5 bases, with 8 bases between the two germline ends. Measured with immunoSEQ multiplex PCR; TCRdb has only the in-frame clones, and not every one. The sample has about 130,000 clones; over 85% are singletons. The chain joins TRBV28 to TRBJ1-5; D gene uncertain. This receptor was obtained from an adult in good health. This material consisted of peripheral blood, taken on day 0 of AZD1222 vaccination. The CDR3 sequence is CASSFVWDQPQHF. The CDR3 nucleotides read TGTGCCAGCAGTTTTGTCTGGGATCAGCCCCAGCATTTT. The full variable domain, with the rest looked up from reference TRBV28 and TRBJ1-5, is DVKVTQSSRYLVKRTGEKVFLECVQDMDHENMFWYRQDPGLGLRLIYFSYDVKMKEKGDIPEGYSVSREKKERFSLILESASTNQTSMYLCASSFVWDQPQHFGDGTRLSIL.